This TCR beta chain emerged from a study of Ad26.COV2.S vaccination and SARS-CoV-2 variants. Study context: Enrolled in COV1001, the donor was in the Ad26.COV2.S trial arm, which received the vaccine. Ad26.COV2.S, an intramuscular injection, was given once or twice 56 days apart.

General observations from the study: It is possible that the TCR breadth and depth analyses underestimated the total T cell responses. Spike-specific responses of CD8+ and CD4+ T cells were reported to display substantial breadth after vaccination.

Concerning this clone itself: Antigen: not known.

This CDR3 contains 15 residues. Trimming removed 2 bases from V and 0 bases from J, with 9 bases in between. Documented treatment: roughly 19 received Ad26.COV2.S at low or high dose, single or two shots; roughly 5 received placebo; per-sample allocation not given. Sampling was performed 63 days after the first vaccine or placebo injection. Profiled with immunoSEQ multiplex PCR; TCRdb holds only in-frame clones, not every one. The profile shows about 400,000 clones, roughly 90% of them singletons. This TCR came from a person between 18 and 59 years old who received the Ad26.COV2.S COVID-19 vaccine or a placebo. The material sequenced was peripheral blood, taken in a trial of Ad26.COV2.S vaccine versus placebo. This sequence joins TRBV6-7 and TRBJ2-3; tentative D call: TRBD1 (6 bases). TRBV6-7 is known as an ORF, though its function is uncertain. The CDR3 reads CASSYRQASTDTQYF. CDR3 coding DNA: TGTGCCAGCAGTTACCGACAGGCTAGCACAGATACGCAGTATTTT.